The 4 T cell receptor beta chains below were found in one sample sequenced in a study of blood T cells in healthy people across ages (dated by TCRdb to between 2015 and 2016). The library was produced with 5' RACE. The run used an Illumina HiSeq 2500. The second PCR ran for about 7 to 11 cycles and used a J-beta primer mix along with a sample-barcoded 5' primer. Using fastp trimming at Q25 and MiXCR clonotype assembly, TCRdb reanalyzed the public sequencing data and kept in-frame beta chains. Rows with one shared CDR3 protein collapse into an entry with the most common genes and DNA. The sample table holds approximately 780,000 distinct CDR3 sequences, of which roughly 25% were seen once. 3% of the sample is taken by the ten largest. These same data were also listed under a study on T cells of mothers and their children.

The sample comprised blood. These receptors were collected from a boy younger than 18 in good health.

This clonotype came up a few times. The gene calls are TRBV19 and TRBJ2-6, with TRBD1 as a possible D gene (6 bases). This CDR3 comprises 15 residues. The V end was cut by 10 bases, the J end by 0 bases, with 13 bases between. Looked up from germline, CDR1 is LNHDA and CDR2 is SQIVND (reference sequence). The CDR3 region has the DNA TGTGCCACCCGGACAGCGATCTCTGGGGCCAACGTCCTGACTTTC. Protein product: CATRTAISGANVLTF.

The sample holds a few counts of this clonotype. The V gene is TRBV14, the J gene TRBJ2-5; unclear D gene. CDR1 and CDR2 from the germline V gene are SGHDN and FVKESK. This CDR3 is 15 amino acids long. Trimming shortened V by 3 bases and J by 5 bases, and 16 bases separated the two germline ends. The CDR3 DNA reads as TGTGCCAGCAGCCAGATTTACACGGTCCGGGAGACCCAGTACTTC. Amino acids: CASSQIYTVRETQYF.

The chain has TRBV9 and TRBJ2-7; the match to TRBD2 covers 7 bases. The V gene's germline CDR1 is SGDLS and CDR2 YYNGEE. The ends lost 4 bases at V and 3 bases at J; junction bases unmatched: 10. The CDR3 is made up of 15 amino acids. Here the CDR3 DNA reads TGTGCCAGCAGCCACGGGGTGGGGGGGGGCTACGAGCAGTACTTC. This sequence encodes CASSHGVGGGYEQYF.

This clonotype was observed a few times. The chain has TRBV14 and TRBJ2-1, with TRBD1 matching over 11 bases. The CDR3 loop spans 15 amino acids. J gave up 8 bases and V 2 bases, and 5 bases lay outside the gene matches. Germline V gene sequence: CDR1 SGHDN, CDR2 FVKESK. CDR3 nucleotides: TGTGCCAGCAGCCAATTGCGGACAGGGGGCTATGAGCAGTTCTTC. It specifies CASSQLRTGGYEQFF.